This T cell receptor (beta chain) was identified during a study of CD8+ T cells in alopecia areata. Study-wide results and caveats: Besides other cells, scalp samples also yield sequences of resident alphabeta T cells from normal skin. Tofacitinib significantly decreased scalp clonality and expanded CD8+ clones among top 100.

For this clone: The target antigen is unknown. One end of the junction does not line up with germline, which may come from a read error. At the DNA level, this CDR3 is encoded by other sequences in the same sample as well.

RNA was extracted and reverse transcribed into cDNA as the sequencing template. Profiling relied on immunoSEQ multiplex PCR, and the TCRdb table lists in-frame clones only, not all of them. The table records 110,000 to 150,000 clones, around half of them present only once. This CDR3 has 13 residues. CDR1 SGHRS and CDR2 YFSETQ come from the germline V gene. Treatment described: oral pan-JAK inhibitor, 5-10 mg twice daily. Alopecia areata patients provided lesional scalp punch biopsies and peripheral blood. Sequences were derived from CD8+ T cells sorted from blood, sampled at week 4, from a patient treated with tofacitinib. This clonotype originated in a human donor with alopecia areata. The rearrangement joins TRBV5-1 to TRBJ1-1; D unclear. The CDR3 protein is CASSLEGNTEAFF. The CDR3 DNA sequence: TGCGCCAGCAGTTTGGAAGGGAACACTGAAGCTTTCTTT. Looking up the rest from reference TRBV5-1 and TRBJ1-1 gives the full variable domain: KAGVTQTPRYLIKTRGQQVTLSCSPISGHRSVSWYQQTPGQGLQFLFEYFSETQRNKGNFPGRFSGRQFSNSRSEMNVSTLELGDSALYLCASSLEGNTEAFFGQGTRLTVV.